Listed below are T cell receptor beta chains from one sample, sequenced in a study of beta chain features in type 1 diabetes. Only in-frame clones appear in the TCRdb table, and some are missing; sequencing was by immunoSEQ multiplex PCR. This sample has 630,000 or so clones, with over 13% found just once. Sequences were obtained from naive CD4+ T cells from blood. These receptors all come from a man aged 18 to 29 with type 1 diabetes. The CDR3 runs from the conserved cysteine through the conserved F or W. The D gene is left open where the match is weak. Clone size is given for some rows only: seen once, a few or many times, or a class if the clone is expanded.

TRBV11-1	TRBJ2-5	TRBD2	-	CASSWTRTSETQYF	TGTGCCAGCAGCTGGACTAGGACTTCGGAGACCCAGTACTTC
TRBV9	TRBJ1-1	-	-	CASSAGPGQGGTEAFF	TGTGCCAGCAGCGCCGGCCCGGGGCAGGGAGGGACTGAAGCTTTCTTT
TRBV4-3	TRBJ2-1	-	few	CASSQDAGSGFYNEQFF	TGCGCCAGCAGCCAAGATGCGGGTTCTGGGTTTTACAATGAGCAGTTCTTC
TRBV7-2	TRBJ2-1	-	few	CASSLGGVYSYNEQFF	TGTGCCAGCAGCTTAGGAGGCGTGTACTCTTACAATGAGCAGTTCTTC
TRBV27	TRBJ2-4	TRBD1	-	CASSFKSGQAPPF	TGTGCCAGCAGTTTTAAATCCGGACAGGCACCTCCGTTC
TRBV2	TRBJ2-3	TRBD1	-	CASRDRGRLEDTQYF	TGTGCCAGCCGGGACAGGGGGCGCTTGGAAGATACGCAGTATTTT
TRBV6-5	TRBJ2-7	-	-	CASSYRRSSYEQYF	TGTGCCAGCAGTTACAGGCGCAGCTCCTACGAGCAGTACTTC
TRBV6-5	TRBJ2-3	-	few	CASSRDTYTQYF	TGTGCCAGCAGCCGGGACACTTATACGCAGTATTTT
TRBV27	TRBJ2-1	-	-	CASSLSTGINEQFF	TGTGCCAGCAGTTTATCCACAGGGATCAATGAGCAGTTCTTC
TRBV10-3	TRBJ1-1	-	-	CALRRAMNTEAFF	TGTGCCCTTCGAAGGGCCATGAACACTGAAGCTTTCTTT
TRBV7-9	TRBJ2-7	-	few	CASSLGQARPGEQYF	TGTGCCAGCAGCTTAGGGCAGGCCCGTCCCGGCGAGCAGTACTTC
TRBV30	TRBJ2-3	TRBD2	-	CAWPSGGTQYF	TGTGCCTGGCCCTCGGGAGGAACGCAGTATTTT
TRBV7-9	TRBJ1-6	-	-	CASSPRGTPQLHF	TGTGCCAGCAGCCCAAGAGGAACGCCTCAGCTCCACTTT
TRBV5-1	TRBJ2-3	TRBD1	-	CASSSTGSTDTQYF	TGCGCCAGCAGCTCGACAGGGAGCACAGATACGCAGTATTTT
TRBV5-6	TRBJ1-5	-	-	CASSSGVGKGQPQHF	TGTGCCAGCAGCTCCGGGGTCGGGAAGGGCCAGCCCCAGCATTTT
TRBV28	TRBJ2-3	-	-	CASSPLRGTSTDTQYF	TGTGCCAGCAGTCCCCTACGGGGGACTAGCACAGATACGCAGTATTTT
TRBV25-1	TRBJ2-3	TRBD2	few	CASSGLAGAGGTDTQYF	TGTGCCAGCAGTGGGCTAGCGGGAGCAGGGGGTACAGATACGCAGTATTTT
TRBV7-8	TRBJ1-1	TRBD1	few	CASRQGENTEAFF	TGTGCCAGTCGACAGGGCGAGAACACTGAAGCTTTCTTT
TRBV7-2	TRBJ2-2	-	few	CASSLSLLVVGPGELFF	TGTGCCAGCAGTCTTTCCCTCCTAGTGGTCGGGCCCGGGGAGCTGTTTTTT
TRBV7-8	TRBJ2-3	-	-	CASSNRGSDTQYF	TGTGCCAGCAGCAACCGGGGGTCAGATACGCAGTATTTT
TRBV18	TRBJ2-2	TRBD1	-	CASSTRQGMDTGELFF	TGTGCCAGCTCAACAAGACAGGGAATGGACACCGGGGAGCTGTTTTTT
TRBV27	TRBJ2-1	-	-	CASSFDRNEQFF	TGTGCCAGCAGTTTCGACAGAAATGAGCAGTTCTTC
TRBV9	TRBJ2-7	TRBD1	few	CASSARGGQGGEQYF	TGTGCCAGCAGCGCCCGAGGGGGACAGGGCGGCGAGCAGTACTTC
TRBV4-3	TRBJ2-6	TRBD1	-	CASSQDRQGSSGANVLTF	TGCGCCAGCAGCCAAGATAGACAGGGGAGCTCTGGGGCCAACGTCCTGACTTTC
TRBV5-1	TRBJ2-3	-	few	CASSLSGSTDTQYF	TGCGCCAGCAGCTTGTCCGGGAGCACAGATACGCAGTATTTT
TRBV5-1	TRBJ2-3	TRBD2	few	CASSLGTSGSDTQYF	TGCGCCAGCAGCTTGGGGACTAGCGGGTCAGATACGCAGTATTTT
TRBV28	TRBJ2-1	TRBD1	few	CASSFSGTGEDEQFF	TGTGCCAGCAGTTTCTCCGGGACAGGGGAAGATGAGCAGTTCTTC
TRBV19	TRBJ1-1	-	few	CATKAAVNTEAFF	TGTGCCACCAAAGCGGCAGTGAACACTGAAGCTTTCTTT
TRBV9	TRBJ1-1	-	-	CASSVGLGSF	-
TRBV4-2	TRBJ2-5	-	few	CASSQDRTTGETQYF	TGTGCCAGCAGCCAAGATAGAACTACCGGAGAGACCCAGTACTTC
TRBV10-3	TRBJ2-7	TRBD1	-	CAIRTGTGTYEQYF	TGTGCCATCAGAACCGGGACAGGGACCTACGAGCAGTACTTC
TRBV11-2	TRBJ2-1	TRBD2	-	CASSSLSGRVLIYNEQFF	TGTGCCAGCAGCTCGCTTAGCGGGAGGGTCCTTATTTACAATGAGCAGTTCTTC
TRBV7-2	TRBJ2-1	TRBD2	-	CASSLWTSGANEQFF	TGTGCCAGCAGCTTGTGGACTAGCGGGGCTAATGAGCAGTTCTTC
TRBV27	TRBJ2-1	TRBD2	-	CASRPLGGNEQFF	TGTGCCAGCAGGCCCTTGGGGGGGAATGAGCAGTTCTTC
TRBV30	TRBJ2-1	TRBD2	few	CACPGPGGSNNEQFF	TGTGCCTGTCCTGGCCCGGGAGGATCCAACAATGAGCAGTTCTTC
TRBV30	TRBJ1-5	-	few	CAWSPTLYSNQPQHF	TGTGCCTGGAGTCCCACCTTGTATAGCAATCAGCCCCAGCATTTT
TRBV5-4	TRBJ2-5	TRBD2	-	CASSTGGAIIETQYF	TGTGCCAGCAGCACGGGGGGGGCGATTATAGAGACCCAGTACTTC
TRBV30	TRBJ1-1	TRBD1	few	CAWSGRQGWNTEAFF	TGTGCCTGGAGTGGACGACAGGGATGGAACACTGAAGCTTTCTTT
TRBV5-1	TRBJ2-2	-	-	CASSQGQNTGELFF	TGCGCCAGCAGCCAGGGACAGAACACCGGGGAGCTGTTTTTT
TRBV6-5	TRBJ2-3	-	few	CASSWTGTDTQYF	TGTGCCAGCAGTTGGACAGGCACAGATACGCAGTATTTT
TRBV28	TRBJ2-7	-	-	CASSLFRLRGNEQYF	TGTGCCAGCAGTTTATTCAGGCTCAGAGGGAACGAGCAGTACTTC
TRBV29-1	TRBJ2-1	TRBD2	few	CSVDGGGNEQFF	TGCAGCGTGGACGGGGGGGGTAATGAGCAGTTCTTC
TRBV5-1	TRBJ2-5	TRBD2	once	CASSLWTSGQETQYF	TGCGCCAGCAGCCTGTGGACTAGCGGCCAAGAGACCCAGTACTTC
TRBV9	TRBJ2-3	-	few	CASSVRGDHTDTQYF	TGTGCCAGCAGCGTGCGCGGGGACCACACAGATACGCAGTATTTT
TRBV30	TRBJ2-5	-	-	CAWSYGETQYF	TGTGCCTGGTCTTACGGGGAGACCCAGTACTTC
TRBV19	TRBJ1-5	-	few	CASRDPLTPQHF	TGTGCCAGTAGGGACCCCCTAACGCCCCAGCATTTT
TRBV7-2	TRBJ2-5	-	-	CASSFQGRETQYF	TGTGCCAGCAGCTTCCAGGGTCGGGAGACCCAGTACTTC
TRBV30	TRBJ2-3	TRBD2	-	CASRRRGVTDTQYF	TGTGCCTCGAGGCGGCGGGGGGTGACAGATACGCAGTATTTT
TRBV15	TRBJ2-1	TRBD1	few	CATSLNPTGVSYNEQFF	TGTGCCACCAGCCTAAACCCTACAGGGGTTTCCTACAATGAGCAGTTCTTC
TRBV30	TRBJ1-5	-	-	CAWGRDGNQPQHF	TGTGCCTGGGGCCGGGACGGAAATCAGCCCCAGCATTTT
TRBV7-2	TRBJ2-1	-	-	CASSQAVEHNEQFF	TGTGCCAGCAGCCAGGCCGTGGAACACAATGAGCAGTTCTTC
TRBV6-5	TRBJ1-5	-	few	CASSYSYSLDQPQHF	TGTGCCAGCAGTTACTCTTACAGTCTGGACCAGCCCCAGCATTTT
TRBV2	TRBJ2-5	-	-	CASSDRGYQETQYF	TGTGCCAGCAGTGATCGAGGGTACCAAGAGACCCAGTACTTC